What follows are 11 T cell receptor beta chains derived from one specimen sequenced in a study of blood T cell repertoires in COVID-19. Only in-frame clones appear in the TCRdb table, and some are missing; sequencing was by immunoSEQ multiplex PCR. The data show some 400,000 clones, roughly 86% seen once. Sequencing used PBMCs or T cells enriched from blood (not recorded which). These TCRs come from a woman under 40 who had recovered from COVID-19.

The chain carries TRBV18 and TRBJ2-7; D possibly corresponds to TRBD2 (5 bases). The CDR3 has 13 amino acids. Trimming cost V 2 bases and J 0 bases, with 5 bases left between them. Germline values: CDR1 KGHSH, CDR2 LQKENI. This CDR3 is CASSPEGSYEQYF. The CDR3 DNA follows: TGTGCCAGCTCACCAGAGGGCTCCTACGAGCAGTACTTC.

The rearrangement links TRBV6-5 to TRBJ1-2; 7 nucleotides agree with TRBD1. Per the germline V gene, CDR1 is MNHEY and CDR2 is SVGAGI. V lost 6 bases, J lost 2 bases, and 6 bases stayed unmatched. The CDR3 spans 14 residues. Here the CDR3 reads CASRIGTDNYGYTF. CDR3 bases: TGTGCCAGCAGGATAGGGACAGACAACTATGGCTACACCTTC.

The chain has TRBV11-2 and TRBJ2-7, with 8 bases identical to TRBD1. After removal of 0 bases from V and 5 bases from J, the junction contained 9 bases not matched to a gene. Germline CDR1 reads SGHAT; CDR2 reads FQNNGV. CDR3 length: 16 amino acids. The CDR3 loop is CASSLDDRGGIHEQYF. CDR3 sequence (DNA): TGTGCCAGCAGCTTAGATGACAGGGGAGGCATCCACGAGCAGTACTTC.

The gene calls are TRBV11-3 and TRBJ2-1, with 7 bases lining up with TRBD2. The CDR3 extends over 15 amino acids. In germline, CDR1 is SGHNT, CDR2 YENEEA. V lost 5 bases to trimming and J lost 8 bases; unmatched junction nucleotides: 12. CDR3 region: CASSKRGPSGDEQFF. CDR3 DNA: TGTGCCAGCAGCAAAAGAGGGCCTAGCGGAGATGAGCAGTTCTTC.

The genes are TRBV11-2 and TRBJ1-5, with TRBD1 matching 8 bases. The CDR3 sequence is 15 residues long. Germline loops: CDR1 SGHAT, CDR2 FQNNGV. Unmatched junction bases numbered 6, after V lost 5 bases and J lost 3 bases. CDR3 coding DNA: TGTGCCAGCAGCGGTGGGGACAGGACCAATCAGCCCCAGCATTTT. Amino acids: CASSGGDRTNQPQHF.

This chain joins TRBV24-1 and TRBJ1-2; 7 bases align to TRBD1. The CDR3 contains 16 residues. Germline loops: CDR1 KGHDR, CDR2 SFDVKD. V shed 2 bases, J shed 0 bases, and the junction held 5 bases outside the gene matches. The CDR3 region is CATSDSSQGPNYGYTF. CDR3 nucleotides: TGTGCCACCAGTGATTCATCACAGGGGCCTAACTATGGCTACACCTTC.

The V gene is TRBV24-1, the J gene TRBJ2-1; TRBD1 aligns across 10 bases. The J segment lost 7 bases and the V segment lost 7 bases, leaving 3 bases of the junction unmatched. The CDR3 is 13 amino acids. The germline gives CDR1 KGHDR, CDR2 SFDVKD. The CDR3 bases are TGTGCCACCAGGGGACAGGGGAGGAATGAGCAGTTCTTC. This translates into CATRGQGRNEQFF.

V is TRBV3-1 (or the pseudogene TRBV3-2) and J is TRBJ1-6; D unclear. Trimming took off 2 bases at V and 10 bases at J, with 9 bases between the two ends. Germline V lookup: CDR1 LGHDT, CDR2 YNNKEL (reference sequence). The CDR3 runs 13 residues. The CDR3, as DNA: TGTGCCAGCAGCCAAAGCGGGAGCTCACCCCTCCACTTT. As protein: CASSQSGSSPLHF.

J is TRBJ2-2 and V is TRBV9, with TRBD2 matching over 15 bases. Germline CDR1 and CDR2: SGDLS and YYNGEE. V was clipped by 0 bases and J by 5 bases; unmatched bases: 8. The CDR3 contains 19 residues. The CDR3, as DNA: TGTGCCAGCAGCGTAGCAGGACTAGCGGGAGGGCCATGGACCGGGGAGCTGTTTTTT. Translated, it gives CASSVAGLAGGPWTGELFF.

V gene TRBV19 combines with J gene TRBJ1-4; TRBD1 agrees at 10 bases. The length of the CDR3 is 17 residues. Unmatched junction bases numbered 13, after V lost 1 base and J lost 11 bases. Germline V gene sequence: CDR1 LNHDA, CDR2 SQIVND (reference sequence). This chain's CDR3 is CASSIAQDRGRLPKLFF. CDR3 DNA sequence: TGTGCCAGTAGTATAGCCCAAGACAGGGGGCGCTTACCGAAACTGTTTTTT. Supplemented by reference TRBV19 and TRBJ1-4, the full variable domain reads DGGITQSPKYLFRKEGQNVTLSCEQNLNHDAMYWYRQDPGQGLRLIYYSQIVNDFQKGDIAEGYSVSREKKESFPLTVTSAQKNPTAFYLCASSIAQDRGRLPKLFFGSGTQLSVL.

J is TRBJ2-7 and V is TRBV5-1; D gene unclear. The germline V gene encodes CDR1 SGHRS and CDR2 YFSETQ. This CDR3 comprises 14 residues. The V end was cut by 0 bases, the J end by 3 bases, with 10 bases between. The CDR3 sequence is CASSLVPENYEQYF. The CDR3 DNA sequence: TGCGCCAGCAGCTTGGTTCCAGAAAACTACGAGCAGTACTTC.